The next 32 T cell receptor beta chains were all read from a single sample in a study of PD-1 blockade in classical Hodgkin lymphoma. Time point given: cycle 4 day 1 (C4D1), after 5 to 7 weeks of nivolumab. No patient escaped relapse after autologous stem cell transplantation, and brentuximab vedotin exposure varied. Negative selection with magnets was how CD8+ T cells were isolated from the thawed PBMCs. Clones were sequenced by immunoSEQ multiplex PCR, and TCRdb holds only the in-frame ones, with some missing. This sample has about 15,000 clones; roughly 90% occur once, and the top ten carry roughly 20%. This specimen was CD8+ T cells from blood, taken before the fourth cycle of nivolumab. The origin of the receptors is a human donor with classical Hodgkin lymphoma.

The V and J genes are TRBV27 and TRBJ2-1, with D possibly being TRBD2 (6 bases). Trimming pared 6 bases from V and 0 bases from J, leaving 12 bases between. Germline V gives CDR1 MNHEY, CDR2 SMNVEV (reference sequence). The CDR3 is 15 residues long. The CDR3 protein is CASRNGGSSYNEQFF. CDR3 DNA: TGTGCCAGCAGAAACGGGGGAAGCTCCTACAATGAGCAGTTCTTC.

This chain connects TRBV29-1 to TRBJ2-7; 10 positions agree with TRBD2. V lost 3 bases to trimming and J lost 6 bases; unmatched junction nucleotides: 8. Germline loops: CDR1 SQVTM, CDR2 ANQGSEA. The CDR3 length is 14 residues. DNA for the CDR3: TGCAGCGTTGAGTTTCTAGCGGGAGAGTCCGAGCAGTACTTC. It translates to CSVEFLAGESEQYF.

The rearrangement joins TRBV15 to TRBJ1-3; 7 bases map to TRBD1. J lost 0 bases, V lost 4 bases, and 3 bases had no gene match. From germline, CDR1 is LNHNV and CDR2 YYDKDF (reference sequence). The CDR3 sequence is 15 residues long. CDR3 bases: TGTGCCACCAGCATGGGACAGAACTCTGGAAACACCATATATTTT. As protein: CATSMGQNSGNTIYF.

The gene calls are TRBV28 and TRBJ2-7; 9 bases line up with TRBD1. Germline loops: CDR1 MDHEN, CDR2 SYDVKM. The CDR3 runs to 14 residues. V lost 6 bases to trimming and J lost 1 base; unmatched junction nucleotides: 4. The CDR3 reads CASSPGQGSYEQYF. CDR3 in DNA: TGTGCCAGCAGCCCGGGACAGGGTTCCTACGAGCAGTACTTC.

The chain carries TRBV5-1 and TRBJ2-7; TRBD1 aligns across 10 bases. V dropped 5 bases and J dropped 5; count of bases not matched to a gene: 10. Germline V gene lookup returns CDR1 SGHRS and CDR2 YFSETQ. The CDR3 has 15 amino acids. The CDR3 region has the DNA TGCGCCAGCAGATCCGGGACAGGGGTCTTGGACGAGCAGTACTTC. Its translation: CASRSGTGVLDEQYF.

The chain carries TRBV13 and TRBJ1-2; the match to TRBD1 covers 8 bases. Looked up from germline, CDR1 is PRHDT and CDR2 is FYEKMQ (reference sequence). The CDR3 is 14 residues long. The junction had 4 bases not matched to a gene; V was cut back by 5 bases and J by 2 bases. CDR3 bases: TGTGCCAGCAGCAGGGGACAGGAGAACTATGGCTACACCTTC. Protein sequence: CASSRGQENYGYTF.

The V call is TRBV27, the J call TRBJ2-1; D possibly corresponds to TRBD2 (6 bases). This CDR3 spans 14 amino acids. CDR1 is MNHEY, CDR2 SMNVEV, per germline (reference sequence). Trimming pared 0 bases from V and 6 bases from J, leaving 9 bases between. CDR3 protein: CASSLSGTSNEQFF. In DNA, the CDR3 is TGTGCCAGCAGTTTATCGGGGACTTCCAATGAGCAGTTCTTC.

This rearrangement joins TRBV6-1 to TRBJ2-1; D ambiguous. V shed 4 bases and J shed 12 bases, with 13 bases lying between them. The CDR3 extends over 12 amino acids. The germline V gene encodes CDR1 MNHNS and CDR2 SASEGT. The CDR3 DNA reads TGTGCCAGCAGTGCCGGTATTCGAGGGCAGTTCTTC. It codes for CASSAGIRGQFF.

The chain carries TRBV7-9 and TRBJ2-7; D unclear. Trimming stripped 2 bases from V and 5 bases from J, with 7 bases between. CDR1 is SEHNR, CDR2 FQNEAQ, per germline (reference sequence). This CDR3 has 12 residues. The CDR3 loop is CASSLYSDEQYF. For the CDR3, the DNA is TGTGCCAGCAGCTTATACAGCGACGAGCAGTACTTC.

The V gene is TRBV9, the J gene TRBJ2-1; no reliable D call. This CDR3 has 13 residues. V dropped 1 base and J dropped 7 bases, with 9 bases sitting between them. Per germline, CDR1 SGDLS and CDR2 YYNGEE. CDR3: CASSVRPPNEQFF. In DNA, the CDR3 is TGTGCCAGCAGCGTAAGACCGCCAAATGAGCAGTTCTTC.

The J gene is TRBJ2-7, the V gene TRBV5-4; D gene uncertain. Germline V gene sequence: CDR1 SGHNT, CDR2 YYREEE (reference sequence). CDR3 length equals 13 residues. V was pared by 0 bases and J by 3 bases, with 7 bases between. For the CDR3, the DNA is TGTGCCAGCAGCTTGGCGGCTAACTACGAGCAGTACTTC. Its protein product is CASSLAANYEQYF.

This clone appeared a single time. The chain couples TRBV18 to TRBJ2-7; no reliable D call. There are 13 residues in the CDR3. With 0 bases removed from V and 0 bases from J, the gap between germline ends came to 3 bases. Germline-derived CDR1 and CDR2 are KGHSH and LQKENI. CDR3 nucleotide sequence: TGTGCCAGCTCACCACCAGGCTCCTACGAGCAGTACTTC. Amino acid sequence: CASSPPGSYEQYF.

The chain is built from TRBV19 and TRBJ2-7, with 10 bases aligning to TRBD2. V shed 5 bases and J 4 bases; nucleotides not matched to a gene: 8. Germline CDR1 LNHDA, CDR2 SQIVND (reference sequence). The length of the CDR3 is 15 residues. CDR3 sequence: CASSAASGGLYEQYF. CDR3 nucleotides: TGTGCCAGTAGTGCCGCTAGCGGGGGCCTGTACGAGCAGTACTTC. Full variable domain (missing parts from reference TRBV19 and TRBJ2-7): DGGITQSPKYLFRKEGQNVTLSCEQNLNHDAMYWYRQDPGQGLRLIYYSQIVNDFQKGDIAEGYSVSREKKESFPLTVTSAQKNPTAFYLCASSAASGGLYEQYFGPGTRLTVT.

This clone was seen more than once but under ten times. The CDR3 loop is CASSSRQGNSPLHF. The CDR3 DNA reads as TGTGCCAGCTCCTCCCGGCAGGGAAATTCACCCCTCCACTTT. The chain is built from TRBV25-1 and TRBJ1-6; D might be TRBD1 (5 bases). Germline V gives CDR1 MGHDK, CDR2 SYGVNS. The V end lost 8 bases, the J end lost 7 bases, and 15 bases lay between the germline ends. This CDR3 has 14 amino acids.

This clone is medium-sized in the sample. The chain joins TRBV27 to TRBJ2-5; D tentatively fits TRBD1 or TRBD2 (5 bases each). CDR1 and CDR2 from the germline V gene are MNHEY and SMNVEV (reference sequence). The ends were cut back, 9 bases at V and 4 bases at J, with 6 bases in the middle. CDR3 length: 10 amino acids. The CDR3 DNA follows: TGTGCCAGGAGGGGAGAGACCCAGTACTTC. This codes for CARRGETQYF.

The V call is TRBV7-2, the J call TRBJ2-3; D is unresolved. There are 13 residues in the CDR3. From germline, CDR1 is SGHTA and CDR2 FQGNSA. V was trimmed by 8 bases and J by 3 bases, leaving 12 bases between them. The DNA of the CDR3 is TGTGCCAGCCGCATTCTGGTTACAGATACGCAGTATTTT. This translates into CASRILVTDTQYF.

The chain links TRBV19 to TRBJ2-1, with a possible D match to TRBD2 (6 bases). With 4 bases removed from V and 4 bases from J, the gap between germline ends came to 14 bases. Germline-derived CDR1 and CDR2 are LNHDA and SQIVND (reference sequence). This CDR3 is 15 amino acids long. The CDR3: CASSNRDSVYNEQFF. DNA for the CDR3: TGTGCCAGTAGTAACCGGGACTCGGTTTACAATGAGCAGTTCTTC. The full variable domain, completed using reference TRBV19 and TRBJ2-1, is DGGITQSPKYLFRKEGQNVTLSCEQNLNHDAMYWYRQDPGQGLRLIYYSQIVNDFQKGDIAEGYSVSREKKESFPLTVTSAQKNPTAFYLCASSNRDSVYNEQFFGPGTRLTVL.

V and J are TRBV2 and TRBJ2-1; 11 nucleotides line up with TRBD2. Germline CDR1 reads SNHLY; CDR2 reads FYNNEI. The CDR3 has 15 amino acids. J was trimmed by 8 bases and V by 7 bases; bases with no gene match: 10. The CDR3 DNA reads TGTGCCAGCACCCAAGGTAGCGGGAGGGTGGATGAGCAGTTCTTC. This translates into CASTQGSGRVDEQFF.

This clone was counted once. This chain joins TRBV27 and TRBJ2-7; 7 positions agree with TRBD2. J was trimmed by 0 bases and V by 0 bases; bases with no gene match: 8. CDR1 is MNHEY, CDR2 SMNVEV, per germline (reference sequence). This CDR3 comprises 17 residues. This CDR3 reads CASSLSGLAAFSYEQYF. The CDR3, as DNA: TGTGCCAGCAGTTTATCTGGGCTAGCGGCATTCTCCTACGAGCAGTACTTC.

This chain joins TRBV29-1 and TRBJ2-3, with D perhaps being TRBD1 or TRBD2 (5 bases each). The germline V gene encodes CDR1 SQVTM and CDR2 ANQGSEA. The V and J ends lost 8 bases and 2 bases respectively, with 32 bases between them. The length of the CDR3 is 19 residues. CDR3 residues: CSTSGPRDLKNILTDTQYF. As DNA, the CDR3 is TGCAGCACCTCGGGACCCCGGGACCTTAAAAATATACTCACAGATACGCAGTATTTT.

The rearrangement joins TRBV18 to TRBJ2-7, with 9 bases aligning to TRBD1. Looked up from germline, CDR1 is KGHSH and CDR2 is LQKENI. This CDR3 has 15 residues. V dropped 5 bases and J dropped 2; count of bases not matched to a gene: 7. The CDR3 nucleotides read TGTGCCAGCTCATCCCGGGACAGGGAGCCCTACGAGCAGTACTTC. It encodes CASSSRDREPYEQYF. The entire variable domain, with the rest obtained from reference TRBV18 and TRBJ2-7, is as follows: NAGVMQNPRHLVRRRGQEARLRCSPMKGHSHVYWYRQLPEEGLKFMVYLQKENIIDESGMPKERFSAEFPKEGPSILRIQQVVRGDSAAYFCASSSRDREPYEQYFGPGTRLTVT.

The chain joins TRBV19 to TRBJ1-5; 11 positions agree with TRBD1. The CDR3 consists of 16 residues. With V trimmed by 8 bases and J by 5 bases, 11 bases remained unmatched. CDR1 is LNHDA and CDR2 is SQIVND in the germline V gene (reference sequence). The CDR3 sequence: CASGEFRDRGDQPQHF. In DNA form, the CDR3 reads TGTGCCAGTGGGGAGTTCCGGGACAGGGGGGATCAGCCCCAGCATTTT.

The V call is TRBV7-6, the J call TRBJ2-1; D not certain. CDR3 length: 14 residues. Germline V gene lookup returns CDR1 SGHVS and CDR2 FNYEAQ. V shed 4 bases and J shed 6 bases, with 13 bases lying between them. CDR3 residues: CASSSYSPVNEQFF. Written as DNA, the CDR3 is TGTGCCAGCAGCTCCTATTCTCCAGTCAATGAGCAGTTCTTC.

This chain links TRBV4-1 with TRBJ2-7, with 12 bases aligning to TRBD2. The CDR3 contains 15 residues. The J segment lost 4 bases and the V segment lost 8 bases, leaving 9 bases of the junction unmatched. CDR1 is MGHRA and CDR2 is YSYEKL in the germline V gene. CDR3 DNA sequence: TGCGCCAGCTCCCAGACTAGCGGGAGTCCGTACGAGCAGTACTTC. Translation: CASSQTSGSPYEQYF.

This sequence joins TRBV7-8 and TRBJ2-3, with D perhaps TRBD2 (5 bases). The germline V gene encodes CDR1 SGHVS and CDR2 FQNEAQ. Trimming cost V 5 bases and J 5 bases, with 17 bases left between them. The CDR3 length is 15 residues. CDR3 in amino acids: CASSPLTGGRDTQYF. The CDR3 coding sequence is TGTGCCAGCAGCCCCCTAACTGGTGGGAGAGATACGCAGTATTTT. The entire variable domain, with the rest obtained from reference TRBV7-8 and TRBJ2-3, is as follows: GAGVSQSPRYKVAKRGQDVALRCDPISGHVSLFWYQQALGQGPEFLTYFQNEAQLDKSGLPSDRFFAERPEGSVSTLKIQRTQQEDSAVYLCASSPLTGGRDTQYFGPGTRLTVL.

This clone was recorded only once. The chain uses TRBV15 and TRBJ1-4, with TRBD1 as a possible D gene (6 bases). CDR1 LNHNV and CDR2 YYDKDF come from the germline V gene (reference sequence). V was trimmed by 8 bases and J by 5 bases, leaving 12 bases between them. This CDR3 is 13 amino acids long. CDR3 sequence reads: CATEGQKNEKLFF. The CDR3 DNA reads TGTGCCACCGAAGGACAGAAAAATGAAAAACTGTTTTTT.

V and J are TRBV28 and TRBJ2-2, with D perhaps TRBD1 (5 bases). Trimming took 2 bases from V and 4 from J, leaving 14 bases between them. Germline V lookup: CDR1 MDHEN, CDR2 SYDVKM. CDR3 size: 16 residues. CDR3 coding DNA: TGTGCCAGCAGTTTAGTAGGGGAAGTTGTCACCGGGGAGCTGTTTTTT. It is translated as CASSLVGEVVTGELFF.

This clone was recorded a few times. The V call is TRBV7-9, the J call TRBJ1-6; the D gene is possibly TRBD1 (5 bases). The length of the CDR3 is 14 residues. Germline values: CDR1 SEHNR, CDR2 FQNEAQ (reference sequence). V was cut by 5 bases and J by 8 bases, with 13 bases left in between. DNA of the CDR3: TGTGCCAGCAGCCTGGCAGGGTTGGATTCACCCCTCCACTTT. Its protein is CASSLAGLDSPLHF.

The V call is TRBV4-1, the J call TRBJ1-1; D unresolved. CDR3 length: 14 amino acids. V lost 4 bases and J 0 bases, leaving 9 bases between the germline ends. Germline-derived CDR1 and CDR2 are MGHRA and YSYEKL. CDR3 sequence reads: CASSLWVVNTEAFF. The CDR3 bases are TGCGCCAGCAGCCTGTGGGTGGTGAACACTGAAGCTTTCTTT.

CDR3 amino acids: CASSERGLFYNEQFF. Here the CDR3 DNA reads TGTGCCAGCAGTGAAAGGGGACTATTCTACAATGAGCAGTTCTTC. The chain is built from TRBV2 and TRBJ2-1; 7 bases are a match to TRBD2. Germline-derived CDR1 and CDR2 are SNHLY and FYNNEI. The CDR3 is 15 amino acids. Trimming cost V 2 bases and J 3 bases; bases outside gene matches: 4.

The CDR3 loop is CAWSWSSGFGETQYF. The CDR3 coding sequence is TGTGCCTGGAGTTGGTCTAGCGGGTTTGGCGAGACCCAGTACTTC. J is TRBJ2-5 and V is TRBV30; TRBD2 matches at 8 bases. This CDR3 is built from 15 residues. The germline V gene has CDR1 GTSNPN and CDR2 SVGIG (reference sequence). V shed 2 bases and J 5 bases; nucleotides not matched to a gene: 10.

J is TRBJ2-5 and V is TRBV9, with D perhaps being TRBD1 or TRBD2 (7 bases each). The germline V gene has CDR1 SGDLS and CDR2 YYNGEE. There are 16 residues in the CDR3. Trimming removed 3 bases from V and 2 bases from J, with 17 bases in between. As DNA, the CDR3 is TGTGCCAGCAGCGAGAGGGAGGGGGCTTGGCAAGAGACCCAGTACTTC. Protein: CASSEREGAWQETQYF.